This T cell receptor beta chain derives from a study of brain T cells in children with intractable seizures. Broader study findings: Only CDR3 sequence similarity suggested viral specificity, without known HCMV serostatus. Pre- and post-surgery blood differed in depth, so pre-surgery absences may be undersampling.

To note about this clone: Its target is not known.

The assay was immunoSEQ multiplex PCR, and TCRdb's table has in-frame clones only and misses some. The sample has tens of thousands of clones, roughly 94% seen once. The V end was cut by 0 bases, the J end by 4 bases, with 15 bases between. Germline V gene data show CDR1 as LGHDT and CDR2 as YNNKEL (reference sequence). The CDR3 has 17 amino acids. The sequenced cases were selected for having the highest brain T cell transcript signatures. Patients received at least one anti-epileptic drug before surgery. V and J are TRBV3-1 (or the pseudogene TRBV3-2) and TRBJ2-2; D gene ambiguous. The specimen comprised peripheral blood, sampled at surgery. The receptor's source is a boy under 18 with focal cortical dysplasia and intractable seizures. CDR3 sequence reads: CASSQDKSRGFTGELFF. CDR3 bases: TGTGCCAGCAGCCAAGATAAATCCCGCGGTTTCACCGGGGAGCTGTTTTTT.